These 25 T cell receptor beta chains share one sample of origin, sequenced in a study of T cells in Graves' hyperthyroidism and ophthalmopathy. Using RNA transcripts as the source, TCR beta CDR3 regions were amplified. When the TCR CDR3 underwent first-round RT-PCR, the HTBI primer set was used. MiXCR, run by TCRdb on the multiplex PCR reads, gives a single entry per CDR3 protein. Of approximately 410,000 distinct CDR3 sequences in the sample, 14% to 15% were seen once. The sample comprised blood. The receptors stem from a young man with Graves' ophthalmopathy.

This clonotype was detected ten times or more. This rearrangement joins TRBV7-2 to TRBJ2-6; 8 bases are shared with TRBD2. Germline loops: CDR1 SGHTA, CDR2 FQGNSA. Unmatched junction bases numbered 10, after V lost 1 base and J lost 2 bases. The CDR3 is made up of 19 amino acids. The CDR3 sequence: CASSLGVLRGGTGANVLTF. Here the CDR3 DNA reads TGTGCCAGCAGCTTAGGAGTTTTACGGGGGGGCACTGGGGCCAACGTCCTGACTTTC.

This clonotype was counted many times. The genes are TRBV18 and TRBJ1-5, with a possible D match to TRBD1 (5 bases). Trimming left V 3 bases short and J 2 bases short, with 14 bases between. CDR1 KGHSH and CDR2 LQKENI come from the germline V gene. This CDR3 contains 16 residues. Here the CDR3 reads CASSPVQGDGNQPQHF. The CDR3 nucleotides are TGTGCCAGCTCACCTGTACAAGGGGATGGCAATCAGCCCCAGCATTTT.

This clonotype has only a few counts. The rearrangement uses TRBV4-3 and TRBJ2-3; 7 nucleotides agree with TRBD2. V lost 11 bases to trimming and J lost 2 bases; unmatched junction nucleotides: 7. CDR3 length: 13 amino acids. Germline V lookup: CDR1 LGHNA, CDR2 YSLEER. The CDR3 region is CAFRDYLTDTQYF. CDR3 coding DNA: TGCGCCTTTCGGGACTACCTCACAGATACGCAGTATTTT.

Ten or more counts support this clonotype. V usage is TRBV12-3 or TRBV12-4 and J usage is TRBJ2-2, with 7 positions matching TRBD2. The CDR3 has 14 amino acids. After removal of 3 bases from V and 6 bases from J, the junction contained 4 bases not matched to a gene. The CDR3 coding sequence is TGTGCCAGCAGTTTTGTGGGGAGGGCCGGGGAGCTGTTTTTT. This encodes CASSFVGRAGELFF.

This clonotype was seen a few times. This chain links TRBV27 with TRBJ1-6; TRBD1 aligns across 10 bases. The CDR3 sequence is 13 residues long. Germline V gives CDR1 MNHEY, CDR2 SMNVEV (reference sequence). The junction had 5 bases not matched to a gene; V was cut back by 8 bases and J by 10 bases. CDR3 bases: TGTGCCAGCCAGGGGACAGGGGTGTCACCCCTCCACTTT. This codes for CASQGTGVSPLHF.

This clonotype was found many times. V and J are TRBV2 and TRBJ2-3; tentative D call: TRBD2 (7 bases). Germline CDR1 and CDR2: SNHLY and FYNNEI. The CDR3 covers 16 residues. Trimming took 0 bases from V and 5 from J, leaving 15 bases between them. Here the CDR3 DNA reads TGTGCCAGCAGTGAAGCTGGGGGGGGCCCCCAAGATACGCAGTATTTT. It is translated as CASSEAGGGPQDTQYF.

There are many counts of this clonotype. The V and J genes are TRBV7-9 and TRBJ1-4; 7 positions agree with TRBD1. The CDR3 loop spans 18 amino acids. V was pared by 5 bases and J by 2 bases, with 14 bases of the junction left unmatched. The germline gives CDR1 SEHNR, CDR2 FQNEAQ (reference sequence). CDR3: CASSLGTVDTWTNEKLFF. The CDR3 DNA sequence: TGTGCCAGCAGCCTGGGGACAGTCGATACATGGACTAATGAAAAACTGTTTTTT.

This clonotype was detected ten times or more. J is TRBJ1-5 and V is TRBV20-1; 9 nucleotides line up with TRBD1. This CDR3 contains 13 residues. Trimming removed 6 bases from V and 3 bases from J; junction bases left unmatched: 3. Germline CDR1 reads DFQATT; CDR2 reads SNEGSKA (reference sequence). CDR3 DNA sequence: TGCAGTGCCAGACAGGGGGTCAATCAGCCCCAGCATTTT. This encodes CSARQGVNQPQHF.

This clonotype was counted many times. The V and J genes are TRBV3-1 and TRBJ2-5; D is perhaps TRBD1 or TRBD2 (5 bases each). Germline V gene lookup returns CDR1 LGHDT and CDR2 YNNKEL (reference sequence). The CDR3 contains 12 residues. Trimming shortened V by 2 bases and J by 6 bases, and 7 bases separated the two germline ends. The DNA of the CDR3 is TGTGCCAGCAGCCAAAAGGGACAGACCCAGTACTTC. This encodes CASSQKGQTQYF.

CDR3 nucleotides: TGTGCCAGCAGCCACCCCGGACTAGCGGGACCTAGCTCCTACAATGAGCAGTTCTTC. Residues: CASSHPGLAGPSSYNEQFF. The chain has TRBV11-1 and TRBJ2-1; TRBD2 agrees at 12 bases. CDR3 size: 19 residues. CDR1 SGHAT and CDR2 FQDESV come from the germline V gene (reference sequence). V shed 5 bases, J shed 0 bases, and the junction held 11 bases outside the gene matches. The variable domain in full, with the rest retrieved from reference TRBV11-1 and TRBJ2-1, is EAEVAQSPRYKITEKSQAVAFWCDPISGHATLYWYRQILGQGPELLVQFQDESVVDDSQLPKDRFSAERLKGVDSTLKIQPAELGDSAMYLCASSHPGLAGPSSYNEQFFGPGTRLTVL.

This clonotype was seen many times. The V and J genes are TRBV2 and TRBJ2-3; D remains unclear. The V end was cut by 6 bases, the J end by 0 bases, with 10 bases between. This CDR3 is 14 amino acids long. Germline loops: CDR1 SNHLY, CDR2 FYNNEI. The chain's CDR3 is CASSGRASTDTQYF. CDR3 bases: TGTGCCAGCAGCGGCAGAGCTAGCACAGATACGCAGTATTTT.

This clonotype was recorded at least ten times. The chain carries TRBV9 and TRBJ2-3, with D perhaps matching TRBD1 (6 bases). V gave up 4 bases and J gave up 0 bases, with 15 bases separating them. CDR3 length: 16 amino acids. CDR1 is SGDLS, CDR2 YYNGEE, per germline. The CDR3 coding sequence is TGTGCCAGCAGCTCTCGGACAGCCTCTAGCACAGATACGCAGTATTTT. As protein: CASSSRTASSTDTQYF.

The rearrangement uses TRBV20-1 and TRBJ2-3; 10 bases are shared with TRBD2. V shed 2 bases, J shed 1 base, and the junction held 0 bases outside the gene matches. Germline V gives CDR1 DFQATT, CDR2 SNEGSKA (reference sequence). The CDR3 contains 14 residues. The CDR3 DNA follows: TGCAGTGCTAGACTAGCGGGGGGCACAGATACGCAGTATTTT. As protein: CSARLAGGTDTQYF.

The chain employs TRBV28 and TRBJ2-3, with D maybe TRBD2 (6 bases). V dropped 7 bases and J dropped 2 bases, with 13 bases sitting between them. This CDR3 is built from 14 residues. Per germline, CDR1 MDHEN and CDR2 SYDVKM. CDR3 nucleotides: TGTGCCAGCATCGGGGCGGGGCACACAGATACGCAGTATTTT. Translating gives CASIGAGHTDTQYF.

This clonotype was observed a few times. The chain links TRBV20-1 to TRBJ2-1; D call uncertain. Germline CDR1 and CDR2: DFQATT and SNEGSKA (reference sequence). CDR3 length equals 13 residues. The germline V and J ends were trimmed by 5 bases and 4 bases, with 12 bases remaining between them. The CDR3 DNA sequence: TGCAGTGCTTCTCCCGACATGTACAATGAGCAGTTCTTC. Translation: CSASPDMYNEQFF.

Concerning this clonotype itself: A much more abundant neighbour one base away suggests this may be a read error. V gene TRBV30 combines with J gene TRBJ1-2; no definite D call. This CDR3 has 14 residues. Germline CDR1 reads GTSNPN; CDR2 reads SVGIG (reference sequence). Trimming removed 1 base at V and 4 bases at J, with 13 bases between. CDR3 region: CAWSAAHGSYGYTF. The DNA of the CDR3 is TGTGCCTGGAGTGCCGCCCACGGGTCCTATGGCTACACCTTC.

The chain employs TRBV27 and TRBJ2-3; D might be TRBD1 (6 bases). Trimming cost V 5 bases and J 6 bases, with 15 bases left between them. From germline, CDR1 is MNHEY and CDR2 SMNVEV (reference sequence). The CDR3 has 14 residues. CDR3 sequence: CASSLYSGEDTQYF. DNA of the CDR3: TGTGCCAGCAGTCTATACTCAGGGGAGGATACGCAGTATTTT.

There are many counts of this clonotype. The chain employs TRBV6-1 and TRBJ2-3; 8 bases agree with TRBD2. J gave up 6 bases and V 5 bases, and 4 bases lay outside the gene matches. Germline loops: CDR1 MNHNS, CDR2 SASEGT. The length of the CDR3 is 13 residues. CDR3 nucleotides: TGTGCCAGCAGTTCGCCGGGGGGGGATACGCAGTATTTT. The encoded protein is CASSSPGGDTQYF.

The genes are TRBV20-1 and TRBJ1-5; D is possibly TRBD1 (6 bases). CDR1 is DFQATT, CDR2 SNEGSKA, per germline (reference sequence). The CDR3 is made up of 13 amino acids. V lost 3 bases to trimming and J lost 6 bases, with 12 bases between them. The CDR3 DNA reads as TGCAGTGCTAGTGGGGGGCCCGTTCAGCCCCAGCATTTT. Amino acid sequence: CSASGGPVQPQHF.

This clonotype was seen more than once but under ten times. The V gene is TRBV25-1, the J gene TRBJ2-5, with a weak D call TRBD2 (7 bases). This CDR3 has 15 amino acids. The germline V and J ends were trimmed by 3 bases and 1 base, with 12 bases remaining between them. Germline V CDR1 and CDR2: MGHDK, SYGVNS. The CDR3 coding sequence is TGTGCCAGCAGTGACCCCCGGGGGGCCCAAGAGACCCAGTACTTC. Translation: CASSDPRGAQETQYF.

The V and J genes are TRBV30 and TRBJ2-1; the D is unclear. Germline CDR1 is GTSNPN and CDR2 is SVGIG (reference sequence). The CDR3 consists of 11 residues. Trimming shortened V by 5 bases and J by 9 bases, and 11 bases separated the two germline ends. The CDR3 spells CAWLTASEQFF. As DNA, the CDR3 is TGTGCCTGGCTTACGGCCAGTGAGCAGTTCTTC.

This clonotype came up many times. The J gene is TRBJ2-3, the V gene TRBV20-1; TRBD2 agrees at 13 bases. CDR3 size: 19 residues. Germline V gives CDR1 DFQATT, CDR2 SNEGSKA (reference sequence). J lost 1 base, V lost 0 bases, and 10 bases had no gene match. In DNA form, the CDR3 reads TGCAGTGCTAGAGAAGAACTAGCGGGAGGGAATTATGGCACAGATACGCAGTATTTT. This translates into CSAREELAGGNYGTDTQYF.

This clonotype was counted at least ten times. The chain joins TRBV10-3 to TRBJ2-5; no firm D call. CDR3 length: 14 residues. Per germline, CDR1 ENHRY and CDR2 SYGVKD. Trimming left V 2 bases short and J 2 bases short, with 9 bases between. The CDR3 coding sequence is TGTGCCATCAGTGAGGCCTCCTTACAAGAGACCCAGTACTTC. It encodes CAISEASLQETQYF.

This sequence joins TRBV7-2 and TRBJ2-3; no clear D. V shed 5 bases and J shed 0 bases, with 18 bases lying between them. Per the germline V gene, CDR1 is SGHTA and CDR2 is FQGNSA. There are 17 residues in the CDR3. For the CDR3, the DNA is TGTGCCAGCAGCCTAGACTCCGCTCCCTATAGCACAGATACGCAGTATTTT. Amino acids: CASSLDSAPYSTDTQYF.

The chain joins TRBV9 to TRBJ2-1, with 9 bases that match TRBD1. The CDR3 consists of 14 residues. In germline, CDR1 is SGDLS, CDR2 YYNGEE. V lost 6 bases and J lost 5; bases outside the gene matches: 6. The CDR3 DNA is TGTGCCAGCAATCAACAGGGGGCCCACAATGAGCAGTTCTTC. This codes for CASNQQGAHNEQFF.